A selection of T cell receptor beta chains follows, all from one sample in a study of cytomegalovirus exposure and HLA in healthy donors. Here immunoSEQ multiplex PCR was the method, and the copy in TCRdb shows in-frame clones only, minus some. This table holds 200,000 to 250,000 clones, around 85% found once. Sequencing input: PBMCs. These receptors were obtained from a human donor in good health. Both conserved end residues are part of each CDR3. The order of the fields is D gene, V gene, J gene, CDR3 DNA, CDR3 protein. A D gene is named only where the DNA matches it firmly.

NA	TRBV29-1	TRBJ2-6	TGCAGCGTTGAAGGGGTAGCGAGCTCTGGGGCCAACGTCCTGACTTTC	CSVEGVASSGANVLTF
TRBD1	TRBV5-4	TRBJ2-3	TGTGCCAGCAGCTCCTGGACAGGGGTCACAGATACGCAGTATTTT	CASSSWTGVTDTQYF
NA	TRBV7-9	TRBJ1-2	TGTGCCAGCAGCTTAGAACAGGACCCGGGTGGCTACACCTTC	CASSLEQDPGGYTF
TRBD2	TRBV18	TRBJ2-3	TGTGCCAGCTCCCGCGGACTAGCGGGAGGACCTAGCACAGATACGCAGTATTTT	CASSRGLAGGPSTDTQYF
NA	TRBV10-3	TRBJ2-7	TGTGCCATTCAAAGGGGGAACAGCATATTGTACTTC	CAIQRGNSILYF
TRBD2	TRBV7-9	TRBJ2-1	TGTGCCAGCAGCTTAGTCACTAGCGGGATCACTGAGCAGTTCTTC	CASSLVTSGITEQFF
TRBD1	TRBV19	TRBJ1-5	TGTGCCAGTAGCCGGACAGGGGGCGATCAGCCCCAGCATTTT	CASSRTGGDQPQHF
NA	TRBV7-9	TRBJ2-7	TGTGCCAGCAGCTTAGTGGACGGGACCTACGAGCAGTACTTC	CASSLVDGTYEQYF
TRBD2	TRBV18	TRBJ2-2	TGTGCCAGCTCACGACCCGGGACTAGCCAGATATTCAACACCGGGGAGCTGTTTTTT	CASSRPGTSQIFNTGELFF
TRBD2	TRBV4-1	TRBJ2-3	TGCGCCAGCAGCCAAGAAGGTCCTCGGGGGGGTACGCAGTATTTT	CASSQEGPRGGTQYF
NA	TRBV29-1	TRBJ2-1	TGCAGCGTTGAAGATGCGGAGGGCTCCTACAATGAGCAGTTCTTC	CSVEDAEGSYNEQFF